Sequencing of this T cell receptor (beta chain) was carried out in a study of cytomegalovirus exposure and HLA in healthy donors. This CDR3 spans 15 amino acids. Germline CDR1 and CDR2: SGHNT and YYREEE (reference sequence). V was trimmed by 1 base and J by 5 bases, leaving 12 bases between them. It was with 60 Vbeta and 13 Jbeta primers that the PCR ran. TCRdb's copy holds only in-frame clones and misses some; the assay was immunoSEQ multiplex PCR. The sample carries roughly 150,000 clones, about 68% recorded once. The chain couples TRBV5-4 to TRBJ1-4, with a weak D call TRBD1 (5 bases). This TCR was sampled from a human donor in good health. The material sequenced was PBMCs. DNA of the CDR3: TGTGCCAGCAGCTTGATGGAGGGGATAAATGAAAAACTGTTTTTT. It codes for CASSLMEGINEKLFF. Full variable domain (missing parts from reference TRBV5-4 and TRBJ1-4): ETGVTQSPTHLIKTRGQQVTLRCSSQSGHNTVSWYQQALGQGPQFIFQYYREEENGRGNFPPRFSGLQFPNYSSELNVNALELDDSALYLCASSLMEGINEKLFFGSGTQLSVL.